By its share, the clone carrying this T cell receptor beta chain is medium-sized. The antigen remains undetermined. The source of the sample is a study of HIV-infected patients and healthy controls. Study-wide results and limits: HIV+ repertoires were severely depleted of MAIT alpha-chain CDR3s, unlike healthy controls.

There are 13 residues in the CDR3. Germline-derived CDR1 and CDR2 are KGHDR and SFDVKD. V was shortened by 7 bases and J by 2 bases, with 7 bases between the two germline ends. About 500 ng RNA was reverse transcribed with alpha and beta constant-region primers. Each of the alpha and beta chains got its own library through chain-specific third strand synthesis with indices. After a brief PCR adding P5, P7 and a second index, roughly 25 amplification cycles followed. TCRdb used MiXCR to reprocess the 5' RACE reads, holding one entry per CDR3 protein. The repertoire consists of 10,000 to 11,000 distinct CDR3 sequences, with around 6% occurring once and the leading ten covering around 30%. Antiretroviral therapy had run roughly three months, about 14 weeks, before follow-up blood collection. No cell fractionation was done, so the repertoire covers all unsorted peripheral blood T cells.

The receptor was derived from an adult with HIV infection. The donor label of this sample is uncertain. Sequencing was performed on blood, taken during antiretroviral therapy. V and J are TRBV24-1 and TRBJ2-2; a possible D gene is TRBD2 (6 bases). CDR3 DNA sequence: TGTGCCACCAGGCGGGATAACACCGGGGAGCTGTTTTTT. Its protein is CATRRDNTGELFF.